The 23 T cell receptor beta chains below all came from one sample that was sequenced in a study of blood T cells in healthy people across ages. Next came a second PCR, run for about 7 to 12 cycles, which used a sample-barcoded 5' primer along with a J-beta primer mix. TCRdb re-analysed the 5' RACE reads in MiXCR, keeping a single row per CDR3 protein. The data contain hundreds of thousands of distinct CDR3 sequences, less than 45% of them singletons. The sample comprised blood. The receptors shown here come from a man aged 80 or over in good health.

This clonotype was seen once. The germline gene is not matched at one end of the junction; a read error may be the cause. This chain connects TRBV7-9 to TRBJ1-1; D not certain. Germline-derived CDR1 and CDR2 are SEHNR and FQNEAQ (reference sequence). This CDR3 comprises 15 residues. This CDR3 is CASCLGSGVDTEAFF. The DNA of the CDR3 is TGTGCCAGCTGCTTAGGGTCCGGGGTCGACACTGAAGCTTTCTTT.

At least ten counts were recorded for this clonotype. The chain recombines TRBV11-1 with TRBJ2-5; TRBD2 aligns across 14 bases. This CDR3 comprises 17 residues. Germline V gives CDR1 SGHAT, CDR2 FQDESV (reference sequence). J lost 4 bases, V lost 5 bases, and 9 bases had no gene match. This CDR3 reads CASSTGTSGSLGETQYF. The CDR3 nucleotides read TGTGCCAGCAGCACGGGGACTAGCGGGAGTTTAGGAGAGACCCAGTACTTC.

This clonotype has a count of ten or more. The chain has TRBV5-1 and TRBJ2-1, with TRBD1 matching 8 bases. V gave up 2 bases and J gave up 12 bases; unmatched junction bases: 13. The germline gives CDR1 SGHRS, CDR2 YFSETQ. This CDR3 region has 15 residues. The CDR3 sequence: CASSLSSYGTGGQFF. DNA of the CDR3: TGCGCCAGCAGCTTAAGTTCTTACGGGACAGGCGGGCAGTTCTTC.

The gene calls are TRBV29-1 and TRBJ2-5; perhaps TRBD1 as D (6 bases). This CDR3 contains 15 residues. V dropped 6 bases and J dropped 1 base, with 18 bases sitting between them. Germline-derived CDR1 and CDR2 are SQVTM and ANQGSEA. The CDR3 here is CSVLHRVRTQETQYF. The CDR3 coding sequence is TGCAGCGTCCTACACAGGGTTCGTACCCAAGAGACCCAGTACTTC.

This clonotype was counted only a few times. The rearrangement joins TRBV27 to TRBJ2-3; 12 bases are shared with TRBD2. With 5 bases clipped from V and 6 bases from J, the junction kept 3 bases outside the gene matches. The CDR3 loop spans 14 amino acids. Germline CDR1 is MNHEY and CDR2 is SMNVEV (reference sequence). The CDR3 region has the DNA TGTGCCAGCAGTCGACTAGCGGGAGCGGATACGCAGTATTTT. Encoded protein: CASSRLAGADTQYF.

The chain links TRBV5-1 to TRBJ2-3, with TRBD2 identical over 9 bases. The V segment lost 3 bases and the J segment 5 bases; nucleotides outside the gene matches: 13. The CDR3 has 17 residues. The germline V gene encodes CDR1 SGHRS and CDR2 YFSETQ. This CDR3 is CASSSGLRGGPEDTQYF. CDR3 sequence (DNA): TGCGCCAGCAGCTCCGGTTTGCGGGGGGGCCCAGAAGATACGCAGTATTTT.

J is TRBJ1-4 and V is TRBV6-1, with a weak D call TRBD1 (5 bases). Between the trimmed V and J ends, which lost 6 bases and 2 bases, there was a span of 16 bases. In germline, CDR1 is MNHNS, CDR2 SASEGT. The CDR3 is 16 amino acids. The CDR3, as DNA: TGTGCCAGCAGCCCGGGACTTCAGGCGACTAATGAAAAACTGTTTTTT. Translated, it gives CASSPGLQATNEKLFF.

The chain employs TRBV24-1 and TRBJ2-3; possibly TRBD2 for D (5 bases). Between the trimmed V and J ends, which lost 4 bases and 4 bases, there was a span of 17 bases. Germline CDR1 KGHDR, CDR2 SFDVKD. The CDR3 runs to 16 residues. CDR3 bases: TGTGCCACCAGTGACGGGGTGGGCGGAGTCCCAGATACGCAGTATTTT. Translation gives CATSDGVGGVPDTQYF.

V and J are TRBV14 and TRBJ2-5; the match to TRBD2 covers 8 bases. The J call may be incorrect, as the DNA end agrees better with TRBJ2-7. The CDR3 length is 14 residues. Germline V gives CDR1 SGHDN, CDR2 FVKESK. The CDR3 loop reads CASSQDPTSDEQYF. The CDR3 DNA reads TGTGCCAGCAGCCAAGATCCGACTAGCGACGAGCAGTACTTC.

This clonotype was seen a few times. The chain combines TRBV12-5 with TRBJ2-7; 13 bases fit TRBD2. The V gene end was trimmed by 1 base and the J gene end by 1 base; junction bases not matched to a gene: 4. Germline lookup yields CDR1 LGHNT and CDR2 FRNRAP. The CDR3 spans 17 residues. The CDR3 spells CASGLAQGLAGSYEQYF. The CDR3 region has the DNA TGTGCTAGTGGTTTGGCACAGGGACTAGCGGGATCCTACGAGCAGTACTTC.

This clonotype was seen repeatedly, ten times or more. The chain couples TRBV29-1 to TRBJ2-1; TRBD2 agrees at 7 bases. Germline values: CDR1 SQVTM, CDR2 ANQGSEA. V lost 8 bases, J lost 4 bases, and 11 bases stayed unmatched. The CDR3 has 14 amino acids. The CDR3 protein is CSSQGSGLYNEQFF. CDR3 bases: TGCAGCTCCCAGGGTAGCGGGCTATACAATGAGCAGTTCTTC.

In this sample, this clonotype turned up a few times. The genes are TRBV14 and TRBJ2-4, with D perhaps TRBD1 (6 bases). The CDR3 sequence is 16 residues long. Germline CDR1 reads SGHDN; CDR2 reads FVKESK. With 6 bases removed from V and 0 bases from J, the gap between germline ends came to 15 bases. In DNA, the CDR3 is TGTGCCAGCAGTCTCACAGGGACACTAGCCAAAAACATTCAGTACTTC. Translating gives CASSLTGTLAKNIQYF.

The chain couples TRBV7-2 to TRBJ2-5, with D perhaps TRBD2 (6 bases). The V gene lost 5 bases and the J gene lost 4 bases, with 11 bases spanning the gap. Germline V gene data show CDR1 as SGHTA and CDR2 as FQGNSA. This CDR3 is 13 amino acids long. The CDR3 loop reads CASSGRGGETQYF. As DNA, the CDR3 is TGTGCCAGCAGCGGTCGGGGAGGAGAGACCCAGTACTTC.

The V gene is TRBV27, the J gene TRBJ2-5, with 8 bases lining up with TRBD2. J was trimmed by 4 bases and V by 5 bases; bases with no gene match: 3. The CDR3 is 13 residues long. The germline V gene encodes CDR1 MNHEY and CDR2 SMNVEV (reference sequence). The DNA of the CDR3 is TGTGCCAGCAGTACCGGGACTAGAGAGACCCAGTACTTC. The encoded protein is CASSTGTRETQYF.

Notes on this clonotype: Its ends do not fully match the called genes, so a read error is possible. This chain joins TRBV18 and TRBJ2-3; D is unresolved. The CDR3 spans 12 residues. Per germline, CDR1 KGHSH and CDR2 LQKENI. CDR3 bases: TGTGCCTGCTCACCGAGACAAGATACGCAGTATTTT. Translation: CACSPRQDTQYF.

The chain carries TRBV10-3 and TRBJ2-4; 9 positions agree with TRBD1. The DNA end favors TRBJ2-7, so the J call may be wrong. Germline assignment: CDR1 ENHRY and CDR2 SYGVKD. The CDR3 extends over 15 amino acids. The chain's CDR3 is CATRLGQGRGHEQYF. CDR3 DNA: TGTGCCACCAGGTTGGGACAGGGAAGAGGTCACGAGCAGTACTTC.

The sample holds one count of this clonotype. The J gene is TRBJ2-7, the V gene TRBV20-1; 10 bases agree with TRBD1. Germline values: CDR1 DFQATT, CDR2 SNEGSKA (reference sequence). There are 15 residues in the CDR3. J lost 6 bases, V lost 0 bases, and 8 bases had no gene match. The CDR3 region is CSARDWDRGLGEQYF. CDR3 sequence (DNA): TGCAGTGCTAGAGATTGGGACAGGGGTTTGGGCGAGCAGTACTTC.

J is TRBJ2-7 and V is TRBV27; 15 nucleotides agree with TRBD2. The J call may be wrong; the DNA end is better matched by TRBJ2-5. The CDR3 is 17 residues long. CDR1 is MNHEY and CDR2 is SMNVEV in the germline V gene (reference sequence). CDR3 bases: TGTGCCAGCAGTACCGGACTAGCGGGGGGGCCGCAGGAGACCCAGTACTTC. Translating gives CASSTGLAGGPQETQYF.

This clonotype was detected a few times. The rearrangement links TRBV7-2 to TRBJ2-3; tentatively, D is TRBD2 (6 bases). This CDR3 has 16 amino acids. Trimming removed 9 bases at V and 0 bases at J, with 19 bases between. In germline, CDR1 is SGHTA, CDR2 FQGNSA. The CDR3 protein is CARTTYEGGSTDTQYF. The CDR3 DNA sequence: TGTGCCAGAACGACCTACGAGGGAGGTAGCACAGATACGCAGTATTTT.

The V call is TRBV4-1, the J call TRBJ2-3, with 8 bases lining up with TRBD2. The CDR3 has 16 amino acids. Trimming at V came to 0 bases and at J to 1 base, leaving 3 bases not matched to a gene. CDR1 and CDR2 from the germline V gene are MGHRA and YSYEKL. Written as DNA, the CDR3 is TGCGCCAGCAGCCAAGAGGGGACTAGACGCACAGATACGCAGTATTTT. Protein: CASSQEGTRRTDTQYF.

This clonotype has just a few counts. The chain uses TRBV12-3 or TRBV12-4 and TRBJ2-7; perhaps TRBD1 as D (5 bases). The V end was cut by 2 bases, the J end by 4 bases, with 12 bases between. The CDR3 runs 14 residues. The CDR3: CASSLSRQSYEQYF. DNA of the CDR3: TGTGCCAGCAGTTTATCCCGACAGTCATACGAGCAGTACTTC.

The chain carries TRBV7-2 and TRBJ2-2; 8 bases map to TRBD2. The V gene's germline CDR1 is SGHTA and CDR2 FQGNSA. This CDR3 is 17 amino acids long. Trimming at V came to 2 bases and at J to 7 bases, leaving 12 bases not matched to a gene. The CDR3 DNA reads TGTGCCAGCAGCTTAAGCGGAAACGGGGGGGCGGTCGGGGAGCTGTTTTTT. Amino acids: CASSLSGNGGAVGELFF.

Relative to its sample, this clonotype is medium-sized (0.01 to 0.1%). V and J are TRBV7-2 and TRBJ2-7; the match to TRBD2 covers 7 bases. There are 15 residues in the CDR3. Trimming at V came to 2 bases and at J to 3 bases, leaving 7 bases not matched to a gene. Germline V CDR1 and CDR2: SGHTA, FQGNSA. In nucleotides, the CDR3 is TGTGCCAGCAGCTTACAAGGCGGGAGTTTCTACGAGCAGTACTTC. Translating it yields CASSLQGGSFYEQYF.